The 13 T cell receptor beta chains below were found in one sample sequenced in a study of T-cell memory formation after mild COVID-19. MiXCR was run by TCRdb on the 5' RACE reads, yielding one entry per CDR3 protein. This sample has 340,000 or so distinct CDR3 sequences; around 13% occur once, and the top ten carry around 21%. The sequencing sample was made of PBMCs or a T cell subset sorted from them (not recorded which). The source of these receptors is a man aged 18 to 29 who had mild COVID-19 (a few samples of this study predate the infection). Cell type and time point are not known.

The chain uses TRBV5-1 and TRBJ1-1; the D is unclear. V gave up 0 bases and J gave up 3 bases, with 9 bases separating them. Germline loops: CDR1 SGHRS, CDR2 YFSETQ. The CDR3 has 14 residues. Here the CDR3 reads CASSLGTEYTEAFF. The CDR3 DNA is TGCGCCAGCAGCTTGGGGACGGAATACACTGAAGCTTTCTTT.

There are a few counts of this clonotype. This chain links TRBV20-1 with TRBJ2-3; 12 nucleotides agree with TRBD2. In germline, CDR1 is DFQATT, CDR2 SNEGSKA (reference sequence). CDR3 length: 16 residues. The ends lost 5 bases at V and 0 bases at J; junction bases unmatched: 6. CDR3 sequence (DNA): TGCAGTGCTGCGGGACTAGCGGGTACTAGCACAGATACGCAGTATTTT. Amino acid sequence: CSAAGLAGTSTDTQYF.

This clonotype was seen only a few times. This chain joins TRBV10-3 and TRBJ2-1, with TRBD2 matching over 9 bases. This CDR3 has 16 residues. The germline V gene encodes CDR1 ENHRY and CDR2 SYGVKD. The J segment lost 5 bases and the V segment lost 6 bases, leaving 11 bases of the junction unmatched. DNA of the CDR3: TGTGCCATCAGGGTTGGGGGACTAGCCCAGCACAATGAGCAGTTCTTC. This gives the protein CAIRVGGLAQHNEQFF.

This rearrangement joins TRBV25-1 to TRBJ2-3, with TRBD2 matching over 12 bases. The V gene end was trimmed by 3 bases and the J gene end by 6 bases; junction bases not matched to a gene: 16. Germline V gene sequence: CDR1 MGHDK, CDR2 SYGVNS. The CDR3 is made up of 19 amino acids. The CDR3 sequence is CASSDLAGGRGFRADTQYF. In DNA, the CDR3 is TGTGCCAGCAGTGACCTAGCGGGGGGGCGCGGTTTTCGGGCGGATACGCAGTATTTT.

The rearrangement joins TRBV6-2 or TRBV6-3 to TRBJ1-5, with TRBD1 matching over 8 bases. Losses at the gene ends were 4 bases for V and 6 bases for J; bases not matched to a gene: 5. The CDR3 length is 14 residues. Germline-derived CDR1 and CDR2 are MNHEY and SVGEGT. Here the CDR3 DNA reads TGTGCCAGCAGTTTTACAGGGGGTGGTCAGCCCCAGCATTTT. Translating it yields CASSFTGGGQPQHF.

This clonotype was found many times. The chain uses TRBV7-2 and TRBJ2-3, with D maybe TRBD2 (6 bases). CDR3 length: 12 residues. Germline assignment: CDR1 SGHTA and CDR2 FQGNSA. V lost 5 bases, J lost 5 bases, and 8 bases lay in between. In DNA form, the CDR3 reads TGTGCCAGCAGCAGGGACTTAGATACGCAGTATTTT. It yields the protein CASSRDLDTQYF.

The genes are TRBV4-3 and TRBJ1-2; D remains ambiguous. Trimming removed 0 bases at V and 4 bases at J, with 18 bases between. CDR3 size: 17 residues. Germline loops: CDR1 LGHNA, CDR2 YSLEER. CDR3 nucleotides: TGCGCCAGCAGCCAAGATCGCGGACTATCTTATTCCTATGGCTACACCTTC. Amino acid sequence: CASSQDRGLSYSYGYTF.

This clonotype was counted a few times. J is TRBJ2-2 and V is TRBV6-4; 8 bases match TRBD2. The CDR3 sequence is 17 residues long. With 0 bases clipped from V and 5 bases from J, the junction kept 8 bases outside the gene matches. Germline values: CDR1 MRHNA, CDR2 SNTAGT. The CDR3 DNA is TGTGCCAGCAGTGACTCTGCCGGGGGGGCCGGTACCGGGGAGCTGTTTTTT. This translates into CASSDSAGGAGTGELFF.

This clonotype occurred once. J is TRBJ2-3 and V is TRBV9; unclear D gene. The CDR3 contains 14 residues. Trimming removed 3 bases at V and 4 bases at J, with 12 bases between. Germline lookup yields CDR1 SGDLS and CDR2 YYNGEE. CDR3 protein: CASSGRTAADTQYF. The CDR3 nucleotides are TGTGCCAGCAGCGGTAGGACCGCCGCAGATACGCAGTATTTT.

The chain employs TRBV3-1 and TRBJ1-1; the D gene is possibly TRBD1 (5 bases). V lost 1 base, J lost 8 bases, and 20 bases lay in between. This CDR3 spans 16 amino acids. From germline, CDR1 is LGHDT and CDR2 YNNKEL (reference sequence). The CDR3 DNA reads TGTGCCAGCAGCCAAGCGGTTAGGGCAGGGCCTGGGGAAGCTTTCTTT. Residues: CASSQAVRAGPGEAFF.

This chain uses TRBV9 with TRBJ2-5; TRBD2 agrees at 7 bases. V lost 7 bases, J lost 5 bases, and 14 bases stayed unmatched. Germline V gene lookup returns CDR1 SGDLS and CDR2 YYNGEE. The CDR3 has 15 residues. In DNA, the CDR3 is TGTGCCAGCTCCACCTGGGGGGGTCAGAGTGAGACCCAGTACTTC. Protein product: CASSTWGGQSETQYF.

This clonotype was recorded a few times. J is TRBJ1-1 and V is TRBV4-3; the D is unclear. V was shortened by 0 bases and J by 1 base, with 9 bases between the two germline ends. Germline CDR1 LGHNA, CDR2 YSLEER. The CDR3 runs 15 residues. CDR3 sequence: CASSQDVWENTEAFF. The CDR3 DNA reads as TGCGCCAGCAGCCAAGACGTCTGGGAGAACACTGAAGCTTTCTTT.

The genes are TRBV11-2 and TRBJ2-1; 12 bases are shared with TRBD1. The CDR3 length is 17 residues. Germline loops: CDR1 SGHAT, CDR2 FQNNGV. V dropped 4 bases and J dropped 3; count of bases not matched to a gene: 7. For the CDR3, the DNA is TGTGCCAGCAGCTCAGATGGGACAGGGGGCTTCTACAATGAGCAGTTCTTC. It encodes CASSSDGTGGFYNEQFF.